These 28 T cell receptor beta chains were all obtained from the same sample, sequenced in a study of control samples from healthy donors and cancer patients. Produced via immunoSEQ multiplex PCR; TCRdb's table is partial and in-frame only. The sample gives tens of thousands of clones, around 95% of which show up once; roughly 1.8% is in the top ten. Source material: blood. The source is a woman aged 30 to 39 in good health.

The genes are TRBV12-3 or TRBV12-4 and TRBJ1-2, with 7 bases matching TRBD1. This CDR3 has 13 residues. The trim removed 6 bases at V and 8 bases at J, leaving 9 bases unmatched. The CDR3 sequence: CASRPDRVRGYTF. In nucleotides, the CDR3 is TGTGCCAGCAGGCCCGACAGGGTCCGGGGCTACACCTTC.

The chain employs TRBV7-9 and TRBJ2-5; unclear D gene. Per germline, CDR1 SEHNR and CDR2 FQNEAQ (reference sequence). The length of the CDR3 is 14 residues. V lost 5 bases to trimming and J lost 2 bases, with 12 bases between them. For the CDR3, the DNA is TGTGCCAGCAGCGAGGTGGCGGTACAAGAGACCCAGTACTTC. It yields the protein CASSEVAVQETQYF.

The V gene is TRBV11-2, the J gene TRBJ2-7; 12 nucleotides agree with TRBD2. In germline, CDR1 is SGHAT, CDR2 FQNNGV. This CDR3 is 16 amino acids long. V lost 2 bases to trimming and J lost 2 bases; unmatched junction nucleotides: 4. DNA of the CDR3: TGTGCCAGCAGCTTACCCCGACTAGCGGGGGCCTACGAGCAGTACTTC. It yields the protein CASSLPRLAGAYEQYF.

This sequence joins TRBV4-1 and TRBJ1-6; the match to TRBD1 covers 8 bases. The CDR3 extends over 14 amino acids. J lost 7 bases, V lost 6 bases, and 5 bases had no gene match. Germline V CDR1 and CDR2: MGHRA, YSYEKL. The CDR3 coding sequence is TGCGCCAGCAGACCGACAGGGGCAAATTCACCCCTCCACTTT. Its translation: CASRPTGANSPLHF.

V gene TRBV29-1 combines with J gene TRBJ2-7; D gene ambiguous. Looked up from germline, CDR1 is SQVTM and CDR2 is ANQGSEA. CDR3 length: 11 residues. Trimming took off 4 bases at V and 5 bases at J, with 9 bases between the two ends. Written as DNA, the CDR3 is TGCAGCGTTGTATTAGGGAACGAGCAGTACTTC. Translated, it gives CSVVLGNEQYF.

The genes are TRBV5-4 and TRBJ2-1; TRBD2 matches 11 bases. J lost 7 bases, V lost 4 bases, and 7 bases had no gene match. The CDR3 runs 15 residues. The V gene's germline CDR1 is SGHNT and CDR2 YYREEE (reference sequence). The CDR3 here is CASSTTSGSSNEQFF. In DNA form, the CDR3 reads TGTGCCAGCAGCACCACTAGCGGGAGTTCTAATGAGCAGTTCTTC.

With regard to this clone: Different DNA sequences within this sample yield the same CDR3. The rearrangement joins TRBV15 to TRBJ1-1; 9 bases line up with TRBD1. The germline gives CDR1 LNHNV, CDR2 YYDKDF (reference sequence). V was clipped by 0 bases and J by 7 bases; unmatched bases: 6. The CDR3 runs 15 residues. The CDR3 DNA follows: TGTGCCACCAGCAGAGATACAGGGGGCGGGGGTGAAGCTTTCTTT. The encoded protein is CATSRDTGGGGEAFF.

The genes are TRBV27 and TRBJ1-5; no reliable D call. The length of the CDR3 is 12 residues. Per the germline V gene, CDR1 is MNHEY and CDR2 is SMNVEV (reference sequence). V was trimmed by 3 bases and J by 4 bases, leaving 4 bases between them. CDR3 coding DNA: TGTGCCAGCAGTTTTTGGAATCAGCCCCAGCATTTT. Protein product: CASSFWNQPQHF.

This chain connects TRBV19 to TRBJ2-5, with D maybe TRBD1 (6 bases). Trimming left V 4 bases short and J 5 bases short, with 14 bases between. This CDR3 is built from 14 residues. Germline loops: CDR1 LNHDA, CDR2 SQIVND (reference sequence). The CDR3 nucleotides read TGTGCCAGTAGTACCCAGGGTCAGGGGGAGACCCAGTACTTC. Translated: CASSTQGQGETQYF.

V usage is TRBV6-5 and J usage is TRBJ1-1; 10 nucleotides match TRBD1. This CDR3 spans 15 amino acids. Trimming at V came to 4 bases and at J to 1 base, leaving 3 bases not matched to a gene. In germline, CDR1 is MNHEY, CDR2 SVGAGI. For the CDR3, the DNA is TGTGCCAGCAGTTGGGGACAGGGGTCGAACACTGAAGCTTTCTTT. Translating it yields CASSWGQGSNTEAFF.

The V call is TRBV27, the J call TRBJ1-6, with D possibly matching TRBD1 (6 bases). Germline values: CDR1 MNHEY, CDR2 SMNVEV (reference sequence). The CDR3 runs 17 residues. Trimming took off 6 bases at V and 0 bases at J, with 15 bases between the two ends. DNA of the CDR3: TGTGCCAGCAGCTCGGGGGGGCCCAGCTCCTATAATTCACCCCTCCACTTT. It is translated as CASSSGGPSSYNSPLHF.

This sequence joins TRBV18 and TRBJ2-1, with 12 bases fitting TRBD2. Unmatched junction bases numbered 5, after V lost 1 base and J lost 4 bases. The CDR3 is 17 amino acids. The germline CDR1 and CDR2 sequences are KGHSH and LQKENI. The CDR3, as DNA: TGTGCCAGCTCACCACTCTCTGGGACTAGCGGGTACAATGAGCAGTTCTTC. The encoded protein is CASSPLSGTSGYNEQFF.

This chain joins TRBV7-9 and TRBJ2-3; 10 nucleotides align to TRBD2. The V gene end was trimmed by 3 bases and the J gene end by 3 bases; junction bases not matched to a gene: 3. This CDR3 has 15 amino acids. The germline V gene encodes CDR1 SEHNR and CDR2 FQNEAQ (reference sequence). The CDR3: CASSFPSGSTDTQYF. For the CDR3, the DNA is TGTGCCAGCAGCTTTCCTAGCGGGAGTACAGATACGCAGTATTTT.

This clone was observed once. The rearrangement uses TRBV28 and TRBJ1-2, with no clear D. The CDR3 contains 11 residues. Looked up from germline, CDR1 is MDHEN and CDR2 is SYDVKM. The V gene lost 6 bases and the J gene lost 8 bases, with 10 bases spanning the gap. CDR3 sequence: CASRTDRGYTF. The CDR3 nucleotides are TGTGCCAGCAGAACGGACCGGGGCTACACCTTC.

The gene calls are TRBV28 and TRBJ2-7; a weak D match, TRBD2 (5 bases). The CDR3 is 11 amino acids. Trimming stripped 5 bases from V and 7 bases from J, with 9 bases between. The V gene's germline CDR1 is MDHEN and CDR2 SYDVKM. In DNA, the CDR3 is TGTGCCAGCAGTCCCAGAGGGGAGCAGTACTTC. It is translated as CASSPRGEQYF.

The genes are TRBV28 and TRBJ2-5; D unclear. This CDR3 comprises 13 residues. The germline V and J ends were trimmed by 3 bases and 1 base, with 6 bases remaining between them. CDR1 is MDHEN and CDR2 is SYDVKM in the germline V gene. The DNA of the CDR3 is TGTGCCAGCAGTTTTCCCACCCAAGAGACCCAGTACTTC. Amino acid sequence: CASSFPTQETQYF.

CDR3 residues: CAISESTGAGEKLFF. The CDR3 DNA reads as TGTGCCATCAGTGAGTCGACAGGGGCTGGTGAAAAACTGTTTTTT. This chain links TRBV10-3 with TRBJ1-4; 8 bases line up with TRBD1. V shed 0 bases, J shed 7 bases, and the junction held 4 bases outside the gene matches. The CDR3 has 15 residues. Germline V lookup: CDR1 ENHRY, CDR2 SYGVKD.

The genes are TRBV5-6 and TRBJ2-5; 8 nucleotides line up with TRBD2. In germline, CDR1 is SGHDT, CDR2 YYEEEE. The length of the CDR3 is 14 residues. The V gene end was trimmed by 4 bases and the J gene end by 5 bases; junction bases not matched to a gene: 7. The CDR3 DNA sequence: TGTGCCAGCAGCGTAGGACTAGCAGGGGAGACCCAGTACTTC. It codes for CASSVGLAGETQYF.

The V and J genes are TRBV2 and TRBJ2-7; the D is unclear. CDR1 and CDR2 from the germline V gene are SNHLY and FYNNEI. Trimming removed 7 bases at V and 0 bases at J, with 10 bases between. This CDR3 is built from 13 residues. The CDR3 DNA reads TGTGCCAGCATGGCCGGCGCCTCCTACGAGCAGTACTTC. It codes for CASMAGASYEQYF.

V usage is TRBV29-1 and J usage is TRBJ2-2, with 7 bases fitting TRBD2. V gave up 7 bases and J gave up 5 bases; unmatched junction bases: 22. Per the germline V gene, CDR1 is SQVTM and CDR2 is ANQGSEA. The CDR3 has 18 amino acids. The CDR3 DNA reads TGCAGCGCCCTGCTTGGGGGAGGGCTCCGGGGACGGACCGGGGAGCTGTTTTTT. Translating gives CSALLGGGLRGRTGELFF.

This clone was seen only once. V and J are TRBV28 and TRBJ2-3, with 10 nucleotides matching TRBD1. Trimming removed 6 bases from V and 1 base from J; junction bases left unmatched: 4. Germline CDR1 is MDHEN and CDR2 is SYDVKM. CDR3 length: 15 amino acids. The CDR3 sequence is CASSTGTGGTDTQYF. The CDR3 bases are TGTGCCAGCAGCACCGGGACAGGGGGCACAGATACGCAGTATTTT.

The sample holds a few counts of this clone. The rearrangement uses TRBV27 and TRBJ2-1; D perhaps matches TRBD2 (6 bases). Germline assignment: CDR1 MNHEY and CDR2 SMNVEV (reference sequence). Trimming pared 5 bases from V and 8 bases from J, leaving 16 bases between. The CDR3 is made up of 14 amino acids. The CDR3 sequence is CASSRRLGLYEQFF. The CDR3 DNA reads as TGTGCCAGCAGTCGACGACTAGGATTATATGAGCAGTTCTTC.

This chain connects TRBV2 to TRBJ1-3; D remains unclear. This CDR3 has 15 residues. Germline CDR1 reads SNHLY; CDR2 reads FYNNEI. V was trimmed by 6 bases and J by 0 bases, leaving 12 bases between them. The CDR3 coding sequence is TGTGCCAGCAGAGAACCCCGGAGCTCTGGAAACACCATATATTTT. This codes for CASREPRSSGNTIYF.

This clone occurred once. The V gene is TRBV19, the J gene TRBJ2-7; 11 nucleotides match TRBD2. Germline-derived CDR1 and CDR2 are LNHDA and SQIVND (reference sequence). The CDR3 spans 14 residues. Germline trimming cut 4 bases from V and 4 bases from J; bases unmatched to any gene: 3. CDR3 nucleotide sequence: TGTGCCAGTAGTACCGGGACTAGCGGTTACGAGCAGTACTTC. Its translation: CASSTGTSGYEQYF.

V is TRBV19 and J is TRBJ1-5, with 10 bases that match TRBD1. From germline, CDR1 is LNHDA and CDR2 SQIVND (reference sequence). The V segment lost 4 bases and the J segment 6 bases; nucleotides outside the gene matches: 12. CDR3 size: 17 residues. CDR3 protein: CASSRYGGTGAAQPQHF. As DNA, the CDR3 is TGTGCCAGTAGTAGATATGGTGGGACAGGGGCCGCTCAGCCCCAGCATTTT.

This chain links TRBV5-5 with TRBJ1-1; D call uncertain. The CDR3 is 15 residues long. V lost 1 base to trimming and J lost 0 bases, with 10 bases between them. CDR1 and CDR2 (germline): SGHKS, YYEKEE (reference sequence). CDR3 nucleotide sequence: TGTGCCAGCAGCTTGCAACGGGCTCTGAACACTGAAGCTTTCTTT. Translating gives CASSLQRALNTEAFF.

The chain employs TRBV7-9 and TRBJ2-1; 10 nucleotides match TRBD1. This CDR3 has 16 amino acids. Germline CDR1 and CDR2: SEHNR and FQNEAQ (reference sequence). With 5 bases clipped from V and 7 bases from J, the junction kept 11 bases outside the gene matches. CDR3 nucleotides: TGTGCCAGCAGCCCTGGGACAGGGGCCGCTCTAAATGAGCAGTTCTTC. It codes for CASSPGTGAALNEQFF.

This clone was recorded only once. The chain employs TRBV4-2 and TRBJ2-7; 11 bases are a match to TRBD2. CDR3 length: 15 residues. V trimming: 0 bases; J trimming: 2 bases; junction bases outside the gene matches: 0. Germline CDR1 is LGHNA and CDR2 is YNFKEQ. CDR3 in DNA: TGTGCCAGCAGCCAAGAGACTAGCGGGACCTACGAGCAGTACTTC. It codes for CASSQETSGTYEQYF.